This is a list of T cell receptor beta chains from one sample in a study of long-term antiretroviral therapy in people with HIV. Here immunoSEQ multiplex PCR was the method, and the copy in TCRdb shows in-frame clones only, minus some. Of around 30,000 clones in the sample, almost 85% were seen once. This material consisted of unsorted PBMCs, taken about 3.4 years after starting antiretroviral therapy. The receptor source for this set is a man younger than 30 with HIV. The CDR3 runs from the conserved cysteine through the conserved F or W. D genes are given only for firm matches. The listing skips clone size in some rows; elsewhere it reads once, few, many or a size class.

TRBJ2-1 | - | TRBV7-6 | TRBD2 | CASSRGGWNNEQFF | TGTGCCAGCAGCCGGGGGGGCTGGAACAATGAGCAGTTCTTC
TRBJ2-7 | once | TRBV2 | TRBD1 | CASSEAIQGYEQYF | TGTGCCAGCAGTGAAGCGATACAGGGGTACGAGCAGTACTTC
TRBJ2-7 | - | TRBV28 | - | CASSLGLAYEQYF | TGTGCCAGCAGTCTAGGATTAGCCTACGAGCAGTACTTC
TRBJ2-7 | - | TRBV5-1 | - | CASSLEPGSYEQYF | TGCGCCAGCAGCTTGGAACCGGGCTCCTACGAGCAGTACTTC
TRBJ2-7 | - | TRBV25-1 | - | CASSERQGGPYEQYF | TGTGCCAGCAGTGAAAGGCAGGGGGGGCCCTACGAGCAGTACTTC
TRBJ2-7 | - | TRBV11-2 | - | CASSGDSYEQYF | TGTGCCAGCAGCGGGGACTCCTACGAGCAGTACTTC
TRBJ1-6 | few | TRBV5-1 | - | CASCKGDNSPLHF | TGCGCCAGCTGCAAAGGGGATAATTCACCCCTCCACTTT
TRBJ1-1 | few | TRBV27 | - | CASGWTTAGTEAFF | TGTGCCAGCGGCTGGACAACGGCGGGGACTGAAGCTTTCTTT
TRBJ1-5 | - | TRBV2 | - | CASSYDSTNQPQHF | TGTGCCAGCAGTTATGACAGTACCAATCAGCCCCAGCATTTT
TRBJ1-6 | - | TRBV7-2 | - | CASSLNVPTVQSPLHF | TGTGCCAGCAGCTTAAACGTCCCGACAGTCCAATCACCCCTCCACTTT
TRBJ2-7 | - | TRBV7-3 | TRBD2 | CASSPGPMIREVYEQYF | TGTGCCAGCAGCCCGGGCCCCATGATCCGGGAGGTGTACGAGCAGTACTTC
TRBJ1-6 | - | TRBV5-1 | TRBD1 | CASSWATGGSNSPLHF | TGCGCCAGCAGCTGGGCTACAGGGGGCTCTAATTCACCCCTCCACTTT
TRBJ2-1 | - | TRBV9 | TRBD2 | CASSHPSGRPHNEQFF | TGTGCCAGCAGCCATCCTAGCGGGAGGCCCCACAATGAGCAGTTCTTC
TRBJ2-7 | - | TRBV9 | - | CASSVGFSTYEQYF | TGTGCCAGCAGCGTGGGGTTCTCAACCTACGAGCAGTACTTC
TRBJ2-1 | once | TRBV9 | TRBD2 | CASSVGGNSGNEQFF | TGTGCCAGCAGCGTAGGAGGGAATAGCGGGAATGAGCAGTTCTTC
TRBJ2-3 | - | TRBV11-2 | TRBD2 | CASSSRAGGTDTQYF | TGTGCCAGCAGCTCGAGAGCGGGGGGCACAGATACGCAGTATTTT
TRBJ1-1 | - | TRBV5-1 | TRBD1 | CASSLSPGGDFIEAFF | TGCGCCAGCAGCTTGTCCCCAGGGGGGGACTTCATTGAAGCTTTCTTT
TRBJ1-1 | once | TRBV18 | - | CASSELQGSGPFF | TGTGCCAGCTCAGAGTTACAGGGTTCCGGACCTTTCTTT
TRBJ1-2 | - | TRBV2 | - | CASSEALRGASYGYTF | TGTGCCAGCAGTGAAGCGCTAAGGGGGGCTAGCTATGGCTACACCTTC
TRBJ2-5 | - | TRBV25-1 | TRBD1 | CASGRTGQETQYF | TGTGCCAGCGGCCGGACAGGACAAGAGACCCAGTACTTC
TRBJ2-7 | - | TRBV10-2 | TRBD1 | CASSEPGQGYYEQYF | TGCGCCAGCAGTGAGCCGGGACAGGGATACTACGAGCAGTACTTC
TRBJ2-7 | - | TRBV6-5 | - | CASSYGQGHSYEQYF | TGTGCCAGCTCTTACGGGCAGGGCCACTCCTACGAGCAGTACTTC
TRBJ1-4 | - | TRBV18 | - | CASSPRGGNEKLFF | TGTGCCAGCTCACCAAGGGGAGGGAATGAAAAACTGTTTTTT
TRBJ2-1 | - | TRBV2 | TRBD2 | CASRRWTSGDYNEQFF | TGTGCCAGCAGGCGTTGGACTAGCGGGGACTACAATGAGCAGTTCTTC
TRBJ1-2 | - | TRBV29-1 | TRBD1 | CSVDREFGAYGYTF | TGCAGCGTCGACAGGGAGTTTGGAGCATATGGCTACACCTTC
TRBJ2-1 | - | TRBV5-6 | - | CASSLRPYEQFF | TGTGCCAGCAGTCTCCGGCCCTATGAGCAGTTCTTC
TRBJ1-5 | - | TRBV6-5 | TRBD1 | CASSWGQNQPQHF | TGTGCCAGCAGTTGGGGACAGAATCAGCCCCAGCATTTT
TRBJ2-5 | - | TRBV28 | - | CASSTEGPLWRETQYF | TGTGCCAGCAGTACCGAGGGTCCACTCTGGAGGGAGACCCAGTACTTC